This T cell receptor (beta chain) was sequenced for a study of blood T cell repertoires in COVID-19. About the study: Spain, Italy and the United States supplied samples that represented acute and convalescent COVID-19.

In the authors' workflow: From reference gene primer amplification, estimates of nucleated cell counts were derived. Using immunoSEQ multiplex PCR, the repertoire was profiled, and TCRdb retains in-frame clones only, with some absent. The DNA gave D and trimming, while V, J and clone size come from that table. Here the sample spans 210,000 or so clones, 70% to 90% being singletons. The CDR3 loop spans 15 amino acids. In germline, CDR1 is MNHEY, CDR2 SVGAGI. The trim removed 0 bases at V and 7 bases at J, leaving 3 bases unmatched. Sequencing was carried out using PBMCs or T cells enriched from blood (not recorded which). This receptor was obtained from a young man who had recovered from COVID-19. The V call is TRBV6-5, the J call TRBJ1-6, with TRBD1 identical over 7 bases. CDR3 coding DNA: TGTGCCAGCAGTTACTCGAGGGACAGCAATTCACCCCTCCACTTT. It yields the protein CASSYSRDSNSPLHF.